Listed below are T cell receptor beta chains from one sample, sequenced in a study of cytomegalovirus exposure and HLA in healthy donors. Using immunoSEQ multiplex PCR, the repertoire was profiled, and TCRdb retains in-frame clones only, with some absent. The data contain nearly 110,000 clones, about 72% of them seen just once; the ten biggest clones take up roughly 2.3%. The source material was PBMCs. All receptors come from a man aged 18 to 29 in good health and CMV-seronegative. Each CDR3 is given with its conserved first and last residue. D genes are given only for firm matches. The size of a clone is reported for some rows only, either as once, few or many, or as a class for expanded clones.

>TRBJ1-2|TRBV5-4|16|TRBD1|few
CASSSSEGQGINGYTF
TGTGCCAGCAGCTCCTCCGAAGGACAGGGGATCAATGGCTACACCTTC
>TRBJ2-5|TRBV19|16|TRBD1|.
CASSIGRDRVRETQYF
TGTGCCAGTAGTATCGGCAGGGACAGGGTCCGGGAGACCCAGTACTTC
>TRBJ1-6|TRBV6-5|14|TRBD1|.
CASRRDRPNSPLHF
TGTGCCAGCAGGCGGGACAGGCCCAATTCACCCCTCCACTTT
>TRBJ1-4|TRBV18|13|.|.
CASRTATNEKLFF
TGTGCCAGCCGGACAGCAACTAATGAAAAACTGTTTTTT
>TRBJ2-3|TRBV7-8|14|.|.
CASSLVKTTDTQYF
TGTGCCAGCAGCTTAGTAAAAACTACAGATACGCAGTATTTT
>TRBJ1-2|TRBV5-1|13|.|.
CASSRGLKNGYTF
TGCGCCAGCAGCCGCGGACTGAAGAACGGCTACACCTTC
>TRBJ1-6|TRBV7-9|16|.|.
CASSLGGLKTHSPLHF
TGTGCCAGCAGCTTAGGGGGACTGAAGACCCATTCACCCCTCCACTTT
>TRBJ2-3|TRBV7-9|16|TRBD2|.
CASSFGLAGSTDTQYF
TGTGCCAGCAGCTTTGGACTAGCGGGGAGCACAGATACGCAGTATTTT
>TRBJ2-3|TRBV4-2|12|.|once
CASSQTGNTQYF
TGTGCCAGCAGCCAGACGGGGAACACGCAGTATTTT
>TRBJ2-1|TRBV7-9|15|TRBD2|.
CASSTGLAGGHEQFF
TGTGCCAGCAGCACTGGACTAGCGGGGGGGCATGAGCAGTTCTTC
>TRBJ2-2|TRBV9|18|TRBD1|.
CASSVPPGRGPYTGELFF
TGTGCCAGCAGCGTACCCCCGGGTAGGGGGCCGTACACCGGGGAGCTGTTTTTT
>TRBJ1-5|TRBV2|15|.|.
CASSTQLYSNQPQHF
TGTGCCAGCAGTACCCAACTATATAGCAATCAGCCCCAGCATTTT
>TRBJ1-4|TRBV14|15|.|.
CASSQAIGANEKLFF
TGTGCCAGCAGCCAAGCTATAGGGGCGAATGAAAAACTGTTTTTT
>TRBJ1-5|TRBV29-1|13|.|.
CSVGAGVNQPQHF
TGCAGCGTTGGGGCAGGGGTCAATCAGCCCCAGCATTTT
>TRBJ2-3|TRBV4-2|19|TRBD2|.
CASSQGGKLAGRSTDTQYF
TGTGCCAGCAGCCAAGGTGGGAAGCTAGCGGGACGAAGCACAGATACGCAGTATTTT
>TRBJ2-7|TRBV13|14|.|.
CASRHRGGGYEQYF
TGTGCCAGCCGCCACAGGGGAGGTGGCTACGAGCAGTACTTC
>TRBJ2-3|TRBV7-3|14|.|.
CASSLSAVADTQYF
TGTGCCAGCAGCTTATCGGCGGTTGCAGATACGCAGTATTTT
>TRBJ2-3|TRBV7-2|16|TRBD2|.
CASTPGGAGKTDTQYF
TGTGCCAGCACCCCCGGCGGAGCGGGGAAGACAGATACGCAGTATTTT
>TRBJ2-2|TRBV5-4|16|.|.
CASRAQVQGITGELFF
TGTGCCAGCAGGGCCCAGGTTCAGGGGATCACCGGGGAGCTGTTTTTT
>TRBJ2-4|TRBV4-3|15|.|.
CASSQGNRDLNIQYF
TGCGCCAGCAGCCAAGGGAACAGGGATTTAAACATTCAGTACTTC
>TRBJ1-1|TRBV6-1|11|.|.
CASRLAAEAFF
TGTGCCAGCAGACTCGCGGCTGAAGCTTTCTTT
>TRBJ2-7|TRBV6-6|13|.|.
CASSQTSIYEQYF
TGTGCCAGCAGTCAGACTAGTATCTACGAGCAGTACTTC
>TRBJ1-5|TRBV7-9|13|TRBD1|.
CAIAETGPEPQHF
TGTGCCATAGCGGAGACAGGGCCAGAGCCCCAGCATTTT
>TRBJ2-1|TRBV9|14|TRBD2|.
CASSRSGGESEQFF
TGTGCCAGTAGTAGGAGCGGGGGAGAGAGTGAGCAGTTCTTC
>TRBJ2-3|TRBV5-1|14|TRBD2|.
CASSRGGATDTQYF
TGCGCCAGCAGTCGCGGGGGGGCGACAGATACGCAGTATTTT
>TRBJ2-5|TRBV9|16|.|.
CASSVDGGGGPQTQYF
TGTGCCAGCAGCGTAGATGGTGGGGGGGGCCCGCAGACCCAGTACTTC
>TRBJ1-1|TRBV19|13|.|.
CASKWSLNTEAFF
TGTGCCAGTAAATGGAGCCTGAACACTGAAGCTTTCTTT
>TRBJ1-2|TRBV7-2|14|TRBD1|.
CASSPRPGTGDYTF
TGTGCCAGCAGCCCACGCCCCGGGACAGGGGACTACACCTTC
>TRBJ1-1|TRBV6-1|14|.|.
CASGGVGLLAEAFF
TGTGCCAGCGGGGGGGTGGGGTTGCTTGCCGAAGCTTTCTTT
>TRBJ2-1|TRBV7-3|16|.|.
CASSLVQGLSTNEQFF
TGTGCCAGCAGCTTAGTCCAAGGACTAAGCACCAATGAGCAGTTCTTC
>TRBJ1-4|TRBV9|15|.|.
CASSPRPGANEKLFF
TGTGCCAGCAGCCCCCGGCCCGGGGCTAATGAAAAACTGTTTTTT
>TRBJ1-2|TRBV6-5|14|.|.
CASRKADSHYGYTF
TGTGCCAGCAGAAAGGCTGACAGCCACTATGGCTACACCTTC
>TRBJ2-7|TRBV18|15|TRBD1|.
CASSPPGQGTHEQYF
TGTGCCAGCTCACCACCGGGACAGGGTACCCACGAGCAGTACTTC
>TRBJ2-3|TRBV19|15|TRBD2|.
CASRLAGGRKDTQYF
TGTGCCAGTAGACTAGCGGGGGGGCGCAAAGATACGCAGTATTTT
>TRBJ1-4|TRBV7-2|14|.|many
CASSQGPTRGKLFF
TGTGCCAGCAGCCAAGGGCCTACAAGGGGAAAACTGTTTTTT
>TRBJ2-1|TRBV7-9|14|.|.
CASSLAREDNEQFF
TGTGCCAGCAGCTTAGCCCGGGAAGACAATGAGCAGTTCTTC
>TRBJ2-7|TRBV5-4|14|TRBD1|.
CASSSTGSSYEQYF
TGTGCCAGCAGCTCGACAGGGAGCTCCTACGAGCAGTACTTC
>TRBJ2-5|TRBV19|15|TRBD2|.
CASSILTSGTETRYF
TGTGCCAGTAGTATCCTCACTAGCGGTACCGAGACCCGGTACTTC
>TRBJ2-1|TRBV27|15|.|.
CASSPSWGREAEQFF
TGTGCCAGCAGCCCGAGTTGGGGCAGGGAGGCTGAGCAGTTCTTC
>TRBJ1-1|TRBV19|14|.|few
CASLDPGRLTEAFF
TGTGCCAGTCTGGACCCGGGAAGGCTCACTGAAGCTTTCTTT
>TRBJ2-7|TRBV7-6|17|TRBD2|.
CASSPSGLAGGRYEQYF
TGTGCCAGCAGCCCCAGCGGACTAGCGGGGGGTCGATACGAGCAGTACTTC
>TRBJ2-7|TRBV6-6|13|TRBD1|.
CASSWDRVYEQYF
TGTGCCAGCAGCTGGGACAGGGTTTACGAGCAGTACTTC
>TRBJ2-3|TRBV5-4|16|TRBD2|.
CASSSRGVQGTDTQYF
TGTGCCAGCAGTTCCCGGGGGGTTCAGGGCACAGATACGCAGTATTTT
>TRBJ2-2|TRBV21-1|15|.|once
CASSKVKGGTGELFF
TGTGCCAGCAGCAAAGTGAAAGGGGGCACCGGGGAGCTGTTTTTT
>TRBJ1-5|TRBV15|16|TRBD1|.
CATSRDQGARNQPQHF
TGTGCCACCAGCAGAGATCAGGGGGCGCGGAATCAGCCCCAGCATTTT
>TRBJ1-3|TRBV7-3|12|.|once
CASSPGGGLLYF
TGTGCCAGCAGCCCCGGGGGGGGGCTACTATATTTT
>TRBJ2-5|TRBV5-4|14|TRBD1|.
CASSPRGEQRDRDF
TGTGCCAGCAGCCCCAGGGGGGAGCAGCGGGACAGGGACTTC
>TRBJ2-5|TRBV7-9|14|.|.
CASSSAGAVATQYF
TGTGCCAGCAGCTCGGCAGGGGCAGTAGCGACCCAGTACTTC
>TRBJ2-7|TRBV29-1|11|.|.
CSVSTEYEQYF
TGCAGCGTCTCGACAGAATACGAGCAGTACTTC
>TRBJ1-2|TRBV5-6|16|.|.
CASSYGTLTAAYGYTF
TGTGCCAGCAGCTACGGAACCCTGACAGCCGCATATGGCTACACCTTC
>TRBJ1-1|TRBV5-1|15|.|.
CASSTAGRSGTEAFF
TGCGCCAGCAGCACAGCAGGGCGGTCGGGCACTGAAGCTTTCTTT
>TRBJ1-1|TRBV10-3|14|.|.
CAISESIGVSEAFF
TGTGCCATCAGTGAGTCGATAGGGGTCTCCGAAGCTTTCTTT
>TRBJ1-2|TRBV14|15|TRBD1|.
CASSPTQQGLYGYTF
TGTGCCAGCAGCCCGACGCAACAGGGGCTCTATGGCTACACCTTC
>TRBJ1-1|TRBV28|15|.|.
CASSSPGGANTEAFF
TGTGCCAGCAGTTCCCCCGGTGGGGCGAACACTGAAGCTTTCTTT
>TRBJ2-1|TRBV6-1|18|TRBD1|.
CASSEGPAWDRVPNEQFF
TGTGCCAGCAGTGAAGGGCCGGCATGGGACAGGGTACCCAATGAGCAGTTCTTC